This T cell receptor beta chain was identified during a study of blood T cell repertoires in COVID-19. Study-wide context: Whether acute or convalescent, the COVID-19 samples came from the United States, Italy and Spain. T cells, B-cell-depleted T cells, or PBMCs supplied cDNA or gDNA.

Methods used by the authors: Scientists estimated how many nucleated cells there were by amplifying reference gene primers. Libraries were prepared by immunoSEQ multiplex PCR; TCRdb keeps only in-frame clonotypes and omits some of them. V and J calls plus clone size are reproduced from that table; the DNA served to infer D and trimming. The top ten hold 10% of the sample, which has about 200,000 clones, roughly 80% seen once. Germline V gives CDR1 LGHDT, CDR2 YNNKEL (reference sequence). There are 16 residues in the CDR3. V was trimmed by 4 bases and J by 6 bases, leaving 18 bases between them. Source material: peripheral blood. The source of this sequence is a woman of 80 years or more with acute or convalescent COVID-19. The chain carries TRBV3-1 (or the pseudogene TRBV3-2) and TRBJ2-2; a possible D gene is TRBD1 (6 bases). CDR3 in DNA: TGTGCCAGCAGCCTAGGACAGCTTTCCTTCGCCGGGGAGCTGTTTTTT. It is translated as CASSLGQLSFAGELFF.